These 12 T cell receptor beta chains were sequenced from one sample in a study of CD8+CD57+ T cells in acquired aplastic anemia. Patients chosen for sequencing had shown CD8+CD57+ cell expansion by flow cytometry. Genomic DNA was employed as the template in profiling TCR beta VDJ and CDR3. From the reads, TCRdb called clonotypes with MiXCR, one entry per CDR3 protein. Of 200,000 or so distinct CDR3 sequences in the sample, about 60% were seen once. Material for sequencing was sorted CD4+, CD8+, or CD8+CD57+ T cells (not recorded which) from PBMCs. The receptors stem from a human donor with aplastic anemia.

This clonotype has a handful of counts. The rearrangement joins TRBV2 to TRBJ1-1; D unclear. V lost 6 bases, J lost 4 bases, and 9 bases lay in between. The CDR3 runs to 12 residues. Looked up from germline, CDR1 is SNHLY and CDR2 is FYNNEI. CDR3 sequence reads: CASSAGGTEAFF. Here the CDR3 DNA reads TGTGCCAGCAGCGCGGGAGGCACTGAAGCTTTCTTT.

J is TRBJ2-3 and V is TRBV2; D is unclear. Trimming stripped 6 bases from V and 5 bases from J, with 12 bases between. The CDR3 consists of 13 residues. Germline-derived CDR1 and CDR2 are SNHLY and FYNNEI. This CDR3 is CASSPRWGDTQYF. In DNA, the CDR3 is TGTGCCAGCAGCCCTCGCTGGGGAGATACGCAGTATTTT.

V and J are TRBV7-2 and TRBJ2-3; 8 bases map to TRBD1. CDR1 and CDR2 from the germline V gene are SGHTA and FQGNSA. The CDR3 sequence is 17 residues long. V trimming: 0 bases; J trimming: 2 bases; junction bases outside the gene matches: 7. The CDR3 is CASSLAGVQGVTDTQYF. Here the CDR3 DNA reads TGTGCCAGCAGCTTAGCAGGGGTACAGGGGGTCACAGATACGCAGTATTTT.

The chain employs TRBV7-3 and TRBJ2-2; 10 bases match TRBD2. V lost 2 bases, J lost 6 bases, and 9 bases stayed unmatched. Germline-derived CDR1 and CDR2 are SGHTA and FQGTGA. This CDR3 has 17 residues. The CDR3 here is CASSLRPLAGVAGELFF. CDR3 DNA: TGTGCCAGCAGCTTACGTCCCCTAGCGGGGGTAGCCGGGGAGCTGTTTTTT.

The rearrangement links TRBV29-1 to TRBJ2-7, with D perhaps matching TRBD2 (5 bases). V was trimmed by 4 bases and J by 7 bases, leaving 17 bases between them. This CDR3 spans 13 amino acids. Germline V gene lookup returns CDR1 SQVTM and CDR2 ANQGSEA. In nucleotides, the CDR3 is TGCAGCGTTGTGGTAATCGGGGTGGGGGAGCAGTACTTC. Translating it yields CSVVVIGVGEQYF.

This clonotype has only one observation. One end of the junction does not line up with germline, which may come from a read error. The chain combines TRBV5-5 with TRBJ1-5; D call uncertain. The CDR3 is made up of 13 amino acids. Germline CDR1 reads SGHKS; CDR2 reads YYEKEE (reference sequence). Here the CDR3 DNA reads TGTGCCAGCAGCTTAGGAGGGAGTCCCCATCGAAATTTT. It specifies CASSLGGSPHRNF.

A remark on this clonotype: With a much larger clone just one base away, this may be a read error. The chain is built from TRBV7-4 and TRBJ1-2; maybe TRBD1 (5 bases). CDR1 and CDR2 from the germline V gene are SGHVT and SQSDAQ. The CDR3 loop spans 14 amino acids. The V gene lost 1 base and the J gene lost 4 bases, with 10 bases spanning the gap. The CDR3 nucleotides are TGTGCCAGCAGCTTAGAAGACAGACTCTATGGCTACACCTTC. This gives the protein CASSLEDRLYGYTF.

The table lists this clonotype with many counts. The chain carries TRBV5-1 and TRBJ1-2, with 8 bases fitting TRBD1. The CDR3 loop spans 12 amino acids. The V gene end was trimmed by 5 bases and the J gene end by 6 bases; junction bases not matched to a gene: 3. CDR1 and CDR2 from the germline V gene are SGHRS and YFSETQ. The CDR3 DNA is TGCGCCAGCAGACCAGGGGGCGATGGCTACACCTTC. Protein: CASRPGGDGYTF.

The rearrangement joins TRBV7-3 to TRBJ1-2; TRBD1 matches at 7 bases. The CDR3 runs 15 residues. Trimming at V came to 3 bases and at J to 1 base, leaving 5 bases not matched to a gene. Germline CDR1 reads SGHTA; CDR2 reads FQGTGA. CDR3 sequence reads: CASSLGQNYNYGYTF. CDR3 nucleotides: TGTGCCAGCAGCTTGGGACAGAACTATAACTATGGCTACACCTTC.

This clonotype was seen once. The chain carries TRBV25-1 and TRBJ2-7; D may be TRBD1 (6 bases). The CDR3 has 13 amino acids. Trimming left V 4 bases short and J 5 bases short, with 12 bases between. CDR1 and CDR2 from the germline V gene are MGHDK and SYGVNS. The CDR3, as DNA: TGTGCCAGCAGTGCGTACAGGGCCCACGAGCAGTACTTC. It encodes CASSAYRAHEQYF.

The V call is TRBV7-8, the J call TRBJ1-6; TRBD1 is a possible D gene (5 bases). The V gene lost 2 bases and the J gene lost 10 bases, with 15 bases spanning the gap. Germline V gene lookup returns CDR1 SGHVS and CDR2 FQNEAQ. The CDR3 is 15 amino acids. In DNA, the CDR3 is TGTGCCAGCAGCTTAAGGAGGGGCGCGGGATCACCCCTCCACTTT. Its protein product is CASSLRRGAGSPLHF.

This clonotype was observed a few times. This rearrangement joins TRBV15 to TRBJ1-1; D perhaps matches TRBD1 (5 bases). The CDR3 consists of 13 residues. Looked up from germline, CDR1 is LNHNV and CDR2 is YYDKDF (reference sequence). V dropped 3 bases and J dropped 3 bases, with 8 bases sitting between them. CDR3 nucleotides: TGTGCCACCAGCAGGGTGGGGGACACTGAAGCTTTCTTT. Amino acids: CATSRVGDTEAFF.